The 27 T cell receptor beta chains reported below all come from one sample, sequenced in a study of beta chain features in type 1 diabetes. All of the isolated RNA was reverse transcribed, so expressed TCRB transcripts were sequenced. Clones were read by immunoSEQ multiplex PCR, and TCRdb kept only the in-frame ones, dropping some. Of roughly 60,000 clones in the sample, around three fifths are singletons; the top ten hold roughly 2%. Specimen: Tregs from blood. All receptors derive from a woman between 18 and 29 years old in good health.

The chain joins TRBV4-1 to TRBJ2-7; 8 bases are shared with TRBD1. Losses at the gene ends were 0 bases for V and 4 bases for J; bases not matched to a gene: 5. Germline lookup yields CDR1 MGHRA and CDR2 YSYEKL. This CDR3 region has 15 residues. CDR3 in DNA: TGCGCCAGCAGCCAAGAGGCAGGGGGCTTTTACGAGCAGTACTTC. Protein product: CASSQEAGGFYEQYF.

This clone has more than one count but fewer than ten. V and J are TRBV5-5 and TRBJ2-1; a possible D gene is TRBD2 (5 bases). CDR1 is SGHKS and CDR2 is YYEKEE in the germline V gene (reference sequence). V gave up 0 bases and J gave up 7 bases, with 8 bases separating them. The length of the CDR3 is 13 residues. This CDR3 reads CASSLAGENEQFF. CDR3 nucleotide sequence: TGTGCCAGCAGCTTGGCTGGGGAGAATGAGCAGTTCTTC.

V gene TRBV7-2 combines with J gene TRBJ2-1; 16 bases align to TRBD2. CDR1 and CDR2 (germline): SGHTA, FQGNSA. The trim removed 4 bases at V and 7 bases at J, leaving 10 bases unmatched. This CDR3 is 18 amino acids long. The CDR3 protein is CASSSVPGLAGGHNEQFF. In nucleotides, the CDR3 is TGTGCCAGCAGCTCCGTCCCGGGACTAGCGGGGGGGCATAATGAGCAGTTCTTC.

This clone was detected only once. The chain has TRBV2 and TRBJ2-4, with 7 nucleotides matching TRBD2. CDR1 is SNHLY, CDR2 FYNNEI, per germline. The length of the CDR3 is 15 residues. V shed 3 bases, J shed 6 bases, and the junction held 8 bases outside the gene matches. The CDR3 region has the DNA TGTGCCAGCAGTGATTTGGCGGGAGCTGTAAACATTCAGTACTTC. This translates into CASSDLAGAVNIQYF.

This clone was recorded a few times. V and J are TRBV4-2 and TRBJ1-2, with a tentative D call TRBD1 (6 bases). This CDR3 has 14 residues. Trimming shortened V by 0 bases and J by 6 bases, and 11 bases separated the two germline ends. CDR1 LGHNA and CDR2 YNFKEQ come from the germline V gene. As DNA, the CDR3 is TGTGCCAGCAGCCAAGATCGGCCAGGGGATGGCTACACCTTC. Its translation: CASSQDRPGDGYTF.

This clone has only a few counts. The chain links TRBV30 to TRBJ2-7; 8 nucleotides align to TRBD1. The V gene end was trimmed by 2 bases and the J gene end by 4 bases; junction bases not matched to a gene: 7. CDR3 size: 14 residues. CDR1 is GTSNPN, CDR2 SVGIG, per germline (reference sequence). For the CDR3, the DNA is TGTGCCTGGAGTCCCCGGGACAGGATATACGAGCAGTACTTC. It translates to CAWSPRDRIYEQYF. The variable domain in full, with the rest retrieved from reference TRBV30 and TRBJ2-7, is SQTIHQWPATLVQPVGSPLSLECTVEGTSNPNLYWYRQAAGRGLQLLFYSVGIGQISSEVPQNLSASRPQDRQFILSSKKLLLSDSGFYLCAWSPRDRIYEQYFGPGTRLTVT.

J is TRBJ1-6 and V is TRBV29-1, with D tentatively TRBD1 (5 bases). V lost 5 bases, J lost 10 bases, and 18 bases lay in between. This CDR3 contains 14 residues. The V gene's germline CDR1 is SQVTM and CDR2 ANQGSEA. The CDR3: CSVKPRSGRSPLHF. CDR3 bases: TGCAGCGTTAAGCCGAGGTCAGGGCGATCACCCCTCCACTTT.

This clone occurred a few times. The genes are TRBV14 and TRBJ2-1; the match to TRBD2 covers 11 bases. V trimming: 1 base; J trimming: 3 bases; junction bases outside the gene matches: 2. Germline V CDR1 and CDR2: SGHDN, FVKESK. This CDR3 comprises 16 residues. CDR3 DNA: TGTGCCAGCAGCCAAGGACTAGCGGGACTCTACAATGAGCAGTTCTTC. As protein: CASSQGLAGLYNEQFF.

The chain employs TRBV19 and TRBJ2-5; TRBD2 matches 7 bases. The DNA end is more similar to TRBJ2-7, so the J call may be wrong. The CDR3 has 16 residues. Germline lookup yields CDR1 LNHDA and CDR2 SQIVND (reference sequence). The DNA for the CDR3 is TGTGCCAGTAGTCCAAGATGGGGAGGGTTGGCCTACGAGCAGTACTTC. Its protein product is CASSPRWGGLAYEQYF.

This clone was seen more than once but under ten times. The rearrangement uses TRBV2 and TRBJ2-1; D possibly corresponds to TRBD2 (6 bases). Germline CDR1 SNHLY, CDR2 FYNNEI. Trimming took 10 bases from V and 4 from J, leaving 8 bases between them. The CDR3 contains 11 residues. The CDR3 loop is CATRGYNEQFF. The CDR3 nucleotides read TGTGCCACCCGGGGGTACAATGAGCAGTTCTTC.

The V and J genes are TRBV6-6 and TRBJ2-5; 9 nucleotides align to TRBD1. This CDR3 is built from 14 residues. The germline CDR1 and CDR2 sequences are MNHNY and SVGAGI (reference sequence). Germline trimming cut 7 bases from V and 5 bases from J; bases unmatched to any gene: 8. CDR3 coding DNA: TGTGCCAGCAACCCGGTGACAGGGGGTGAGACCCAGTACTTC. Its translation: CASNPVTGGETQYF.

The CDR3 DNA reads TGCGCCAGCAGCTTGGGAGGGGGCAACACAGATACGCAGTATTTT. Translated, it gives CASSLGGGNTDTQYF. This sequence joins TRBV5-1 and TRBJ2-3, with 7 bases fitting TRBD1. Germline V gene lookup returns CDR1 SGHRS and CDR2 YFSETQ. V was clipped by 0 bases and J by 2 bases; unmatched bases: 3. The CDR3 runs 15 residues.

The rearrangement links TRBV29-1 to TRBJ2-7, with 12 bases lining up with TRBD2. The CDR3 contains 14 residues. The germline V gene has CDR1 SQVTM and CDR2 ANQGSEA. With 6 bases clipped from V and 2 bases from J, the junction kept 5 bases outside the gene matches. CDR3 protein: CSVSLAGGPYEQYF. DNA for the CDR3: TGCAGCGTCTCACTAGCGGGAGGCCCCTACGAGCAGTACTTC.

The DNA of the CDR3 is TGTGCCAGCAGTTACCTCGGACAGGGAAACACCATATATTTT. Translated: CASSYLGQGNTIYF. This sequence joins TRBV2 and TRBJ1-3; D is possibly TRBD1 (6 bases). CDR1 and CDR2 (germline): SNHLY, FYNNEI. V was clipped by 5 bases and J by 4 bases, with 12 bases between them. The CDR3 is 14 residues long. Complete variable domain (other parts from reference TRBV2 and TRBJ1-3): EPEVTQTPSHQVTQMGQEVILRCVPISNHLYFYWYRQILGQKVEFLVSFYNNEISEKSEIFDDQFSVERPDGSNFTLKIRSTKLEDSAMYFCASSYLGQGNTIYFGEGSWLTVV.

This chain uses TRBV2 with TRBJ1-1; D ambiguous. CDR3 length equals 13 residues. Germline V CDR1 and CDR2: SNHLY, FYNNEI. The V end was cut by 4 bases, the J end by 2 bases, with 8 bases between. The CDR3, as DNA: TGTGCCAGCAGTGCTGATACTAACACTGAAGCTTTCTTT. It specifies CASSADTNTEAFF. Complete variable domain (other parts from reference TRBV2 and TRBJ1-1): EPEVTQTPSHQVTQMGQEVILRCVPISNHLYFYWYRQILGQKVEFLVSFYNNEISEKSEIFDDQFSVERPDGSNFTLKIRSTKLEDSAMYFCASSADTNTEAFFGQGTRLTVV.

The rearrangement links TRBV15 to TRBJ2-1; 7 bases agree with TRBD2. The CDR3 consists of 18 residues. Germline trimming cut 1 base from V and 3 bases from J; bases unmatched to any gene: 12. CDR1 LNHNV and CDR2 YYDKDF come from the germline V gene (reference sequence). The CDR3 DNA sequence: TGTGCCACCAGCAGAGTTCCCGCGGGAGCGGCGATCTACAATGAGCAGTTCTTC. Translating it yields CATSRVPAGAAIYNEQFF.

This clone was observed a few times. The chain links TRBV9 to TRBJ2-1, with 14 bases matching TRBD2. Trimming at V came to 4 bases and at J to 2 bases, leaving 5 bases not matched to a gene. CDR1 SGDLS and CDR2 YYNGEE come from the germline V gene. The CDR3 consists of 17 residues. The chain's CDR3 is CASSSWTSGRPYNEQFF. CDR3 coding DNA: TGTGCCAGCAGCTCTTGGACTAGCGGGAGGCCCTACAATGAGCAGTTCTTC. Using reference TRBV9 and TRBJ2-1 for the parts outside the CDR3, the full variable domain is DSGVTQTPKHLITATGQRVTLRCSPRSGDLSVYWYQQSLDQGLQFLIQYYNGEERAKGNILERFSAQQFPDLHSELNLSSLELGDSALYFCASSSWTSGRPYNEQFFGPGTRLTVL.

The CDR3 loop reads CASSVGGERETQYF. As DNA, the CDR3 is TGTGCCAGCAGCGTAGGGGGGGAAAGAGAGACCCAGTACTTC. V gene TRBV9 combines with J gene TRBJ2-5; D possibly corresponds to TRBD2 (6 bases). The CDR3 contains 14 residues. Germline V CDR1 and CDR2: SGDLS, YYNGEE. V dropped 0 bases and J dropped 4 bases, with 10 bases sitting between them.

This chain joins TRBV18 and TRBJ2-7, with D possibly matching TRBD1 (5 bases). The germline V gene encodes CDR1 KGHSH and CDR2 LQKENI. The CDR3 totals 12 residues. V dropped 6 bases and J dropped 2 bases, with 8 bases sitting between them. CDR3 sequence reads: CASSDRAYEQYF. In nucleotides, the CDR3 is TGTGCCAGCTCCGACAGAGCCTACGAGCAGTACTTC.

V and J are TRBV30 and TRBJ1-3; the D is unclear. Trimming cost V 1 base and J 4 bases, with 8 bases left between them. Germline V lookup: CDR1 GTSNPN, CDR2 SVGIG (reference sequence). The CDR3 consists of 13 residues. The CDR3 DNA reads TGTGCCTGGAGTGGCAGGCTCGGAAACACCATATATTTT. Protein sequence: CAWSGRLGNTIYF.

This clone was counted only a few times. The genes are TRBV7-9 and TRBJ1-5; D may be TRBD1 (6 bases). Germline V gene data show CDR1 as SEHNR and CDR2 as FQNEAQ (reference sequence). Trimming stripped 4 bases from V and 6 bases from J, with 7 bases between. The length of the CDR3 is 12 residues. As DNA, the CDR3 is TGTGCCAGCAGCTCCAGGGGTCAGCCCCAGCATTTT. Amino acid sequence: CASSSRGQPQHF.

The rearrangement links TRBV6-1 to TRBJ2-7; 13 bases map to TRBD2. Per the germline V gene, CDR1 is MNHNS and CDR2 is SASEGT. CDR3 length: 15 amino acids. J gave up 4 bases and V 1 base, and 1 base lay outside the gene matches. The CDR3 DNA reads TGTGCCAGCAGTGAAGGACTAGCGGGAGGTTACGAGCAGTACTTC. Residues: CASSEGLAGGYEQYF.

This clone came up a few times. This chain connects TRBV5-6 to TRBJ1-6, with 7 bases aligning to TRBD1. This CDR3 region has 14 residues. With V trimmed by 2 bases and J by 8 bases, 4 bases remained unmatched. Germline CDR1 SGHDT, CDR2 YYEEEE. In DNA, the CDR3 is TGTGCCAGCAGCTTATATGACAGGGATTCACCCCTCCACTTT. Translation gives CASSLYDRDSPLHF.

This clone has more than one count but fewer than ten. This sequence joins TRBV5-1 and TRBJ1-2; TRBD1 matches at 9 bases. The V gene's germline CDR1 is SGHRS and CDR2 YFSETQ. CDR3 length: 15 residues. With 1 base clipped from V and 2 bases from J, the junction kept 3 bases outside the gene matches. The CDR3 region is CASSLLQGANYGYTF. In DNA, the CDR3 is TGCGCCAGCAGCTTGCTACAGGGGGCCAACTATGGCTACACCTTC. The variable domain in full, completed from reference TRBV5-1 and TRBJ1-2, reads KAGVTQTPRYLIKTRGQQVTLSCSPISGHRSVSWYQQTPGQGLQFLFEYFSETQRNKGNFPGRFSGRQFSNSRSEMNVSTLELGDSALYLCASSLLQGANYGYTFGSGTRLTVV.

The CDR3 coding sequence is TGTGCCATCAGTGGTAGCAGCAGCACAGATACGCAGTATTTT. Its protein product is CAISGSSSTDTQYF. The chain joins TRBV10-3 to TRBJ2-3; the D is unclear. The germline CDR1 and CDR2 sequences are ENHRY and SYGVKD. This CDR3 comprises 14 residues. The ends were cut back, 4 bases at V and 0 bases at J, with 8 bases in the middle.

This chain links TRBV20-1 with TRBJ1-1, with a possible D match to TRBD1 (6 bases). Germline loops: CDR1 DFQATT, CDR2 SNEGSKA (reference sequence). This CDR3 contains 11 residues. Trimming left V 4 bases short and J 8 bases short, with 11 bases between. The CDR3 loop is CSATNQGEAFF. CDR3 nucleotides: TGCAGTGCTACAAACCAGGGGGAAGCTTTCTTT.

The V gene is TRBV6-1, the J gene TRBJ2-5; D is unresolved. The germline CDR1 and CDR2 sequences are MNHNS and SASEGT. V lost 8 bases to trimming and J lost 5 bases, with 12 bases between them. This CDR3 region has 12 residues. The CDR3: CASSEISETQYF. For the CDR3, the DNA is TGTGCCAGCTCGGAGATTAGTGAGACCCAGTACTTC.